The 3 T cell receptor beta chains in this list originate from one sample, sequenced in a study of neurological immune-mediated disorders. Each CDR3 protein gets one entry after TCRdb re-called the 5' RACE reads with MiXCR. The table shows tens of thousands of distinct CDR3 sequences, with roughly 13% occurring only once. The sample taken for sequencing was PBMCs. The receptors here all came from a woman in her fifties or sixties in good health.

Ten or more counts support this clonotype. The chain uses TRBV5-4 and TRBJ2-6; no definite D call. The V and J ends lost 3 bases and 0 bases respectively, with 7 bases between them. Germline loops: CDR1 SGHNT, CDR2 YYREEE (reference sequence). The CDR3 has 15 residues. CDR3 DNA sequence: TGTGCCAGCAGCTCTGACAACTCTGGGGCCAACGTCCTGACTTTC. This translates into CASSSDNSGANVLTF.

This clonotype was counted many times. The chain couples TRBV20-1 to TRBJ2-1; possibly TRBD1 for D (6 bases). This CDR3 is 14 amino acids long. The V gene lost 3 bases and the J gene lost 3 bases, with 12 bases spanning the gap. Germline-derived CDR1 and CDR2 are DFQATT and SNEGSKA (reference sequence). The CDR3 DNA sequence: TGCAGTGCTAGGAGGACAGAGAACTACAATGAGCAGTTCTTC. This sequence encodes CSARRTENYNEQFF.

V and J are TRBV15 and TRBJ2-3; no firm D call. The CDR3 is 16 residues long. Trimming removed 1 base at V and 3 bases at J, with 14 bases between. From germline, CDR1 is LNHNV and CDR2 YYDKDF (reference sequence). DNA of the CDR3: TGTGCCACCAGCAGAGGGTCAAGGAAGGTGACAGATACGCAGTATTTT. Its protein product is CATSRGSRKVTDTQYF.